The 27 T cell receptor beta chains presented below share a single source sample, sequenced in a study of blood T cell repertoires in COVID-19. The repertoire was sequenced with immunoSEQ multiplex PCR; TCRdb's copy has only in-frame clones and lacks some. The sample has just under 350,000 clones, over 70% seen once. The specimen was peripheral blood. These receptors originate from a woman between 45 and 65 years old with COVID-19, enrolled during active disease.

This chain uses TRBV7-9 with TRBJ2-3; 8 bases fit TRBD1. Germline loops: CDR1 SEHNR, CDR2 FQNEAQ (reference sequence). CDR3 length: 16 residues. Trimming took 6 bases from V and 2 from J; bases not matched to a gene: 10. The CDR3 bases are TGTGCCAGCAGGAAGGACAGGGTCGGTTTCACAGATACGCAGTATTTT. Translation: CASRKDRVGFTDTQYF.

This clone was seen more than once but under ten times. The gene calls are TRBV7-2 and TRBJ1-5; D uncertain. Germline V lookup: CDR1 SGHTA, CDR2 FQGNSA. Trimming removed 2 bases from V and 6 bases from J, with 11 bases in between. The CDR3 loop spans 14 amino acids. This chain's CDR3 is CASSLNSGSQPQHF. The CDR3 region has the DNA TGTGCCAGCAGCTTAAACAGCGGTAGTCAGCCCCAGCATTTT. Looking up the rest from reference TRBV7-2 and TRBJ1-5 gives the full variable domain: GAGVSQSPSNKVTEKGKDVELRCDPISGHTALYWYRQSLGQGLEFLIYFQGNSAPDKSGLPSDRFSAERTGGSVSTLTIQRTQQEDSAVYLCASSLNSGSQPQHFGDGTRLSIL.

The chain couples TRBV7-9 to TRBJ2-7, with 9 nucleotides matching TRBD2. This CDR3 has 18 amino acids. CDR1 SEHNR and CDR2 FQNEAQ come from the germline V gene (reference sequence). J was trimmed by 5 bases and V by 3 bases; bases with no gene match: 17. CDR3 sequence: CASSLNTRPSGRLHEQYF. Written as DNA, the CDR3 is TGTGCCAGCAGCTTGAATACCCGGCCGAGCGGGAGGCTACACGAGCAGTACTTC.

To note about this clone: The sample holds other DNA sequences that translate to the same CDR3. The V call is TRBV12-3 or TRBV12-4, the J call TRBJ1-2; maybe TRBD1 (6 bases). V lost 6 bases and J lost 5, with 10 bases in between. This CDR3 region has 12 residues. CDR3 in amino acids: CASSPRGYGYTF. The DNA of the CDR3 is TGTGCCAGCAGCCCTAGGGGGTATGGCTACACCTTC.

This clone was seen just once. The chain uses TRBV4-3 and TRBJ2-7; 9 nucleotides match TRBD2. CDR1 LGHNA and CDR2 YSLEER come from the germline V gene. The ends lost 0 bases at V and 5 bases at J; junction bases unmatched: 14. CDR3 size: 18 residues. CDR3 nucleotides: TGCGCCAGCAGCCAAGATGTAGTGGCTAGCGGGATTCCGAACGAGCAGTACTTC. It specifies CASSQDVVASGIPNEQYF.

The chain employs TRBV7-9 and TRBJ2-1; 9 nucleotides match TRBD2. Germline CDR1 and CDR2: SEHNR and FQNEAQ (reference sequence). The CDR3 is 16 residues long. The ends lost 5 bases at V and 7 bases at J; junction bases unmatched: 12. In nucleotides, the CDR3 is TGTGCCAGCAGCCTCAGACTAGCGGCGATGGGAAATGAGCAGTTCTTC. Translation: CASSLRLAAMGNEQFF.

J is TRBJ1-2 and V is TRBV2; tentatively, D is TRBD1 (5 bases). V was trimmed by 4 bases and J by 0 bases, leaving 12 bases between them. The CDR3 spans 15 residues. Germline V gene data show CDR1 as SNHLY and CDR2 as FYNNEI. The CDR3 is CASSAQGPANYGYTF. The CDR3 nucleotides read TGTGCCAGCAGTGCCCAGGGTCCCGCTAACTATGGCTACACCTTC.

V is TRBV13 and J is TRBJ2-5; 8 bases are a match to TRBD2. V was pared by 5 bases and J by 5 bases, with 13 bases of the junction left unmatched. The germline V gene has CDR1 PRHDT and CDR2 FYEKMQ (reference sequence). The CDR3 runs to 16 residues. CDR3 residues: CASSLSGGRISETQYF. The CDR3 nucleotides are TGTGCCAGCAGCCTGAGTGGCGGGAGGATTTCGGAGACCCAGTACTTC.

J is TRBJ1-1 and V is TRBV4-3, with D possibly being TRBD1 (6 bases). The CDR3 covers 15 residues. V lost 4 bases and J lost 11, with 23 bases in between. Germline V gene sequence: CDR1 LGHNA, CDR2 YSLEER. CDR3 sequence reads: CASSPRQGPDSGAFF. As DNA, the CDR3 is TGCGCCAGCAGCCCGCGGCAGGGGCCCGACTCTGGGGCTTTCTTT.

The chain carries TRBV5-6 and TRBJ2-1; 7 nucleotides agree with TRBD1. Trimming at V came to 4 bases and at J to 7 bases, leaving 11 bases not matched to a gene. This CDR3 spans 15 amino acids. CDR1 is SGHDT and CDR2 is YYEEEE in the germline V gene. The CDR3 coding sequence is TGTGCCAGCAGCCTTATCCGACAGGGTGTGAATGAGCAGTTCTTC. Amino acids: CASSLIRQGVNEQFF.

This chain joins TRBV6-5 and TRBJ1-4; tentative D call: TRBD1 (5 bases). Germline-derived CDR1 and CDR2 are MNHEY and SVGAGI. The CDR3 covers 15 residues. The ends were cut back, 6 bases at V and 0 bases at J, with 11 bases in the middle. The CDR3, as DNA: TGTGCCAGCAGGGGGGGGGTTGCAACTAATGAAAAACTGTTTTTT. It specifies CASRGGVATNEKLFF.

The gene calls are TRBV27 and TRBJ1-2, with a tentative D call TRBD1 (6 bases). The germline gives CDR1 MNHEY, CDR2 SMNVEV (reference sequence). CDR3 length: 14 residues. V lost 6 bases and J lost 8, with 19 bases in between. The CDR3 sequence: CASRTQGVAIGYTF. The CDR3 coding sequence is TGTGCCAGCAGGACACAGGGAGTTGCGATAGGCTACACCTTC.

The chain recombines TRBV10-3 with TRBJ2-5, with D tentatively TRBD1 (6 bases). V gave up 6 bases and J gave up 0 bases, with 14 bases separating them. Per the germline V gene, CDR1 is ENHRY and CDR2 is SYGVKD. The CDR3 totals 15 residues. The CDR3 coding sequence is TGTGCCATCAGCGGAAGAACAGGGAACCAAGAGACCCAGTACTTC. This gives the protein CAISGRTGNQETQYF.

This chain connects TRBV18 to TRBJ2-7; D gene uncertain. From germline, CDR1 is KGHSH and CDR2 LQKENI. The CDR3 contains 12 residues. V was shortened by 5 bases and J by 4 bases, with 9 bases between the two germline ends. CDR3 amino acids: CASSSLEYEQYF. The DNA for the CDR3 is TGTGCCAGCTCATCGCTAGAGTACGAGCAGTACTTC.

The chain has TRBV6-5 and TRBJ1-5, with 7 bases matching TRBD1. Germline loops: CDR1 MNHEY, CDR2 SVGAGI. This CDR3 has 15 amino acids. After removal of 5 bases from V and 1 base from J, the junction contained 5 bases not matched to a gene. The CDR3 DNA is TGTGCCAGCAGTCGACAGGGTGGGAGCAATCAGCCCCAGCATTTT. It specifies CASSRQGGSNQPQHF.

The chain links TRBV14 to TRBJ2-3; TRBD2 matches at 10 bases. Germline V gene data show CDR1 as SGHDN and CDR2 as FVKESK. CDR3 size: 16 residues. Losses at the gene ends were 1 base for V and 9 bases for J; bases not matched to a gene: 10. The CDR3 DNA reads as TGTGCCAGCAGCCAAGCGGGAAGCGGGAGGGCCGCCACGCAGTATTTT. Translated: CASSQAGSGRAATQYF.

The V call is TRBV6-5, the J call TRBJ2-7; 7 bases are a match to TRBD1. The germline gives CDR1 MNHEY, CDR2 SVGAGI. CDR3 length: 15 amino acids. J gave up 0 bases and V 6 bases, and 8 bases lay outside the gene matches. The CDR3 bases are TGTGCCAGCAGCCTCTCGACAGGGACCTCCTACGAGCAGTACTTC. It encodes CASSLSTGTSYEQYF.

The rearrangement links TRBV19 to TRBJ2-5; 7 bases line up with TRBD2. Trimming cost V 7 bases and J 7 bases; bases outside gene matches: 18. Germline values: CDR1 LNHDA, CDR2 SQIVND (reference sequence). The CDR3 consists of 16 residues. The CDR3 region has the DNA TGTGCCAGTAACACCAGTCCCGGACTAGTCACGGGGACCCAGTACTTC. It is translated as CASNTSPGLVTGTQYF.

The chain is built from TRBV5-6 and TRBJ1-6; TRBD1 matches at 8 bases. Trimming removed 2 bases from V and 11 bases from J; junction bases left unmatched: 9. Germline CDR1 and CDR2: SGHDT and YYEEEE. This CDR3 has 15 residues. The CDR3 is CASSLDKTGVTPLHF. DNA for the CDR3: TGTGCCAGCAGCTTAGATAAGACAGGGGTGACACCCCTCCACTTT.

This clone was seen more than once but under ten times. This chain uses TRBV9 with TRBJ1-3; 8 bases fit TRBD1. Germline trimming cut 3 bases from V and 6 bases from J; bases unmatched to any gene: 8. The CDR3 is made up of 15 amino acids. Germline CDR1 is SGDLS and CDR2 is YYNGEE. CDR3 region: CASSDAGTGKNTIYF. The DNA for the CDR3 is TGTGCCAGCAGCGATGCCGGGACAGGCAAAAACACCATATATTTT.

The rearrangement joins TRBV27 to TRBJ2-7, with 9 nucleotides matching TRBD1. The V segment lost 4 bases and the J segment 4 bases; nucleotides outside the gene matches: 8. The CDR3 spans 15 residues. Per germline, CDR1 MNHEY and CDR2 SMNVEV (reference sequence). Written as DNA, the CDR3 is TGTGCCAGCAGTTCCGCGGGACAGGGTGCTTACGAGCAGTACTTC. Protein: CASSSAGQGAYEQYF.

The rearrangement links TRBV6-1 to TRBJ2-3; 10 nucleotides agree with TRBD2. The CDR3 totals 16 residues. V shed 2 bases and J 11 bases; nucleotides not matched to a gene: 13. Germline CDR1 is MNHNS and CDR2 is SASEGT. DNA of the CDR3: TGTGCCAGCAGTGAAAGGACCAGCGGGAGGGCCGACGGGCAGTATTTT. This translates into CASSERTSGRADGQYF.

V usage is TRBV19 and J usage is TRBJ1-2, with TRBD1 matching over 9 bases. V shed 5 bases and J 5 bases; nucleotides not matched to a gene: 6. The length of the CDR3 is 14 residues. CDR1 is LNHDA and CDR2 is SQIVND in the germline V gene (reference sequence). CDR3 sequence (DNA): TGTGCCAGTAGTCCCACAGGGGGCGGATATGGCTACACCTTC. Translated, it gives CASSPTGGGYGYTF.

This clone was counted only a few times. The chain uses TRBV19 and TRBJ2-7, with a possible D match to TRBD2 (5 bases). The CDR3 consists of 13 residues. V was pared by 0 bases and J by 4 bases, with 7 bases between. CDR1 is LNHDA and CDR2 is SQIVND in the germline V gene (reference sequence). The CDR3, as DNA: TGTGCCAGTAGTATAGAGACGGGATACGAGCAGTACTTC. It yields the protein CASSIETGYEQYF.

This chain joins TRBV28 and TRBJ1-3; TRBD1 agrees at 7 bases. V lost 5 bases, J lost 0 bases, and 7 bases stayed unmatched. CDR1 and CDR2 from the germline V gene are MDHEN and SYDVKM. The CDR3 extends over 16 amino acids. The CDR3 spells CASSEAGTASGNTIYF. In DNA, the CDR3 is TGTGCCAGCAGTGAAGCCGGGACAGCCTCTGGAAACACCATATATTTT.

The V and J genes are TRBV13 and TRBJ1-1; D uncertain. The CDR3 spans 11 residues. The germline V and J ends were trimmed by 5 bases and 3 bases, with 4 bases remaining between them. The germline gives CDR1 PRHDT, CDR2 FYEKMQ (reference sequence). The CDR3 here is CASSLYTEAFF. Here the CDR3 DNA reads TGTGCCAGCAGCCTGTACACTGAAGCTTTCTTT.

The rearrangement uses TRBV6-2 or TRBV6-3 and TRBJ2-3; 7 bases map to TRBD2. The CDR3 covers 16 residues. The trim removed 5 bases at V and 7 bases at J, leaving 15 bases unmatched. Germline V gene lookup returns CDR1 MNHEY and CDR2 SVGEGT. CDR3 in DNA: TGTGCCAGCAGTCCCGTCCCCGGACTAGGCAGTTATACGCAGTATTTT. Translating gives CASSPVPGLGSYTQYF.